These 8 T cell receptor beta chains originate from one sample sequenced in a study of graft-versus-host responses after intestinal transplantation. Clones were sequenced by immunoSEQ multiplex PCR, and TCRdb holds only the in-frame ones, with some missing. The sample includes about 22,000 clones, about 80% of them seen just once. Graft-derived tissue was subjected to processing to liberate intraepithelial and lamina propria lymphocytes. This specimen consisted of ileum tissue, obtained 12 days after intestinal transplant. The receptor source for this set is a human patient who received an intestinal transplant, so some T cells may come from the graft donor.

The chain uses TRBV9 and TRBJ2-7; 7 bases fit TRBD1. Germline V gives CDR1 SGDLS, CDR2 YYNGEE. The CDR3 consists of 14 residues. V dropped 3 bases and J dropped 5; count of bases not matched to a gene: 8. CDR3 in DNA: TGTGCCAGCAGCGGGGCACAGGGGTTCCACGAGCAGTACTTC. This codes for CASSGAQGFHEQYF.

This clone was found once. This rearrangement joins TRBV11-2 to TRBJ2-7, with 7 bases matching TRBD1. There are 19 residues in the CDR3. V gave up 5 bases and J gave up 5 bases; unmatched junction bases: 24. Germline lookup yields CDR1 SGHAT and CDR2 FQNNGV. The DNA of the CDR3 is TGTGCCAGCAGCCGATCACGGCTATTTCTAGGGGGCTGGGAGAACGAGCAGTACTTC. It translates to CASSRSRLFLGGWENEQYF.

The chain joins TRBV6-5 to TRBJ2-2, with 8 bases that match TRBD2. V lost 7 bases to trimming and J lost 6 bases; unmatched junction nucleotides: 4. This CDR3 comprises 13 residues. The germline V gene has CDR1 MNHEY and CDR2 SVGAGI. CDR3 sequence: CASTPGGAGELFF. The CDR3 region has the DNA TGTGCCAGCACCCCCGGGGGGGCCGGGGAGCTGTTTTTT.

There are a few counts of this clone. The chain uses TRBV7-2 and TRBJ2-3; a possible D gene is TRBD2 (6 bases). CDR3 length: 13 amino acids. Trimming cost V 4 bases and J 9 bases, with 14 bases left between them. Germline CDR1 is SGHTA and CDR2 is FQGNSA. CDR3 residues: CASSSQTRGTQYF. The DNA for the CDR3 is TGTGCCAGCAGCTCACAGACTCGGGGGACGCAGTATTTT.

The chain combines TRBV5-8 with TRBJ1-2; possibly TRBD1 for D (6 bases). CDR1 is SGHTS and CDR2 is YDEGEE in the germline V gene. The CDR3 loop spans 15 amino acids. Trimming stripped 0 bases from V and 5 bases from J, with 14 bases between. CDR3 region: CASSLVGAPFYGYTF. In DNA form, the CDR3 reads TGTGCCAGCAGCTTGGTGGGGGCTCCTTTTTATGGCTACACCTTC.

The chain's CDR3 is CASSRLAENTGELFF. The CDR3, as DNA: TGTGCCAGCAGTCGACTAGCGGAGAACACCGGGGAGCTGTTTTTT. The J gene is TRBJ2-2, the V gene TRBV28; 9 nucleotides match TRBD2. The CDR3 runs 15 residues. Trimming removed 5 bases from V and 1 base from J; junction bases left unmatched: 2. Per germline, CDR1 MDHEN and CDR2 SYDVKM.

The CDR3 DNA reads as TGTGCCAGCAGCCGACCGGGAAAGACCCAGTACTTC. Translating it yields CASSRPGKTQYF. The chain links TRBV5-4 to TRBJ2-5; D is possibly TRBD2 (5 bases). This CDR3 has 12 residues. V lost 4 bases and J lost 6, with 10 bases in between. Germline V gene sequence: CDR1 SGHNT, CDR2 YYREEE (reference sequence). The variable domain in full, completed from reference TRBV5-4 and TRBJ2-5, reads ETGVTQSPTHLIKTRGQQVTLRCSSQSGHNTVSWYQQALGQGPQFIFQYYREEENGRGNFPPRFSGLQFPNYSSELNVNALELDDSALYLCASSRPGKTQYFGPGTRLLVL.

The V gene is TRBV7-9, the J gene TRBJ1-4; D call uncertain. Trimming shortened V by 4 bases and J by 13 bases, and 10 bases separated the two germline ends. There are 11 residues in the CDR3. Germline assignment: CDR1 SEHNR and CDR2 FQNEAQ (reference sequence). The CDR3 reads CASSSLEVLFF. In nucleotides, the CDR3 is TGTGCCAGCAGCTCCCTCGAGGTACTGTTTTTT.